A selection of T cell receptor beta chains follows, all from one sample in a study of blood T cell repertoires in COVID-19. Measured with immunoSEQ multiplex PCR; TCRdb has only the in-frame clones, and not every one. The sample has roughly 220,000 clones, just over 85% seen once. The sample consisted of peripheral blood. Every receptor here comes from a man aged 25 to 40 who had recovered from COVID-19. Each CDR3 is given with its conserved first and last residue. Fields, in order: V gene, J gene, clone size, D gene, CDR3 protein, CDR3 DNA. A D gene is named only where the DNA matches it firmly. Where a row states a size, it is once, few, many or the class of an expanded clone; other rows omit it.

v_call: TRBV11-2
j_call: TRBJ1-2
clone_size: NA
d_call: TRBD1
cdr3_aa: CASSLGQGIGYTF
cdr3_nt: TGTGCCAGCAGCTTGGGACAGGGGATTGGCTACACCTTC

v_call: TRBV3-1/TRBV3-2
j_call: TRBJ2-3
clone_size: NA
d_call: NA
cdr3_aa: CASSPRPGTPNTDTQYF
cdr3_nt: TGTGCCAGCAGCCCCCGCCCCGGGACACCGAACACAGATACGCAGTATTTT

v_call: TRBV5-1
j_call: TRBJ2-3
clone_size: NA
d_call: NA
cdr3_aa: CASSWTVSTDTQYF
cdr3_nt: TGCGCCAGCAGCTGGACAGTTAGCACAGATACGCAGTATTTT

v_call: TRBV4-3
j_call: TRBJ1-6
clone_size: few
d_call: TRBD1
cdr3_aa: CASSADRSAGNSPLHF
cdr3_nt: TGCGCCAGCAGTGCGGACAGGTCGGCCGGTAATTCACCCCTCCACTTT

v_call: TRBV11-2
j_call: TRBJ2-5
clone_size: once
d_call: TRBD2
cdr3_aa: CASTTLAGGQETQYF
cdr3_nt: TGTGCCAGCACGACATTAGCGGGGGGGCAAGAGACCCAGTACTTC

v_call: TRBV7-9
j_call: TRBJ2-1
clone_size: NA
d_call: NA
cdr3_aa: CASSLRDGGGHEQFF
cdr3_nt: TGTGCCAGCAGCTTACGAGACGGAGGGGGCCATGAGCAGTTCTTC

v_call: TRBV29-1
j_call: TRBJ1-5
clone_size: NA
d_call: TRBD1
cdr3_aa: CSVAGGWGNQPQHF
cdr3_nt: TGCAGCGTTGCAGGGGGTTGGGGCAATCAGCCCCAGCATTTT

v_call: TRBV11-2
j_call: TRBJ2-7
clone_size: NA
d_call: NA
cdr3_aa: CASSLGSISYEQYF
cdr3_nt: TGTGCCAGCAGCTTGGGGAGTATCTCCTACGAGCAGTACTTC

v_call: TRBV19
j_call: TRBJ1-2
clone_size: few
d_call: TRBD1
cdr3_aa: CASSTTGTGDRYTF
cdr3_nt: TGTGCCAGTAGTACGACCGGGACAGGGGACCGCTACACCTTC

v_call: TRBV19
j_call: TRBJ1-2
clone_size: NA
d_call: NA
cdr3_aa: CAARTAYYGYTF
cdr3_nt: TGTGCCGCCCGTACAGCTTACTATGGCTACACCTTC

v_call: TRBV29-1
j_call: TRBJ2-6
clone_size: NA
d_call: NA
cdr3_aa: CSAFRSGANVLTF
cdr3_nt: TGCAGCGCCTTCCGCTCTGGGGCCAACGTCCTGACTTTC

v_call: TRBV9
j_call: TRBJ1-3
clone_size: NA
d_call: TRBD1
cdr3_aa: CASSVGGQSGNTIYF
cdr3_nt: TGTGCCAGCAGCGTAGGGGGACAGTCTGGAAACACCATATATTTT

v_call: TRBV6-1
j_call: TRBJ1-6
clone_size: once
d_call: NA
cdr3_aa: CASSDRGPSPLHF
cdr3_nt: TGTGCCAGCAGTGACCGAGGTCCTTCACCCCTCCACTTT

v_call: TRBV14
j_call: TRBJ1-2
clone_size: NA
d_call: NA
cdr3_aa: CASSQSGVGYTF
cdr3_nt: TGTGCCAGCAGCCAATCAGGGGTTGGCTACACCTTC

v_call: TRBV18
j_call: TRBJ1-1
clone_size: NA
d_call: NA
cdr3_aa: CASSPRGHLNTEAFF
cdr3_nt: TGTGCCAGCTCACCAAGGGGACACCTGAACACTGAAGCTTTCTTT

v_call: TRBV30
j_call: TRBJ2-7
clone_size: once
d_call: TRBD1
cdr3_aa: CAWSWDRGYSYEQYF
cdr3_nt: TGTGCCTGGAGTTGGGACAGGGGGTACTCCTACGAGCAGTACTTC

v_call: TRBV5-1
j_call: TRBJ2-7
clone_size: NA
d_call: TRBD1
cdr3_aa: CASRDRGEFYEQYF
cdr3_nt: TGCGCCAGCCGTGACAGGGGCGAATTCTACGAGCAGTACTTC

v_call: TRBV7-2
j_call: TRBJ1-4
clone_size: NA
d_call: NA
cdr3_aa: CASSLAGGERGLFF
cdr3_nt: TGTGCCAGCAGCTTAGCTGGAGGGGAAAGAGGACTGTTTTTT

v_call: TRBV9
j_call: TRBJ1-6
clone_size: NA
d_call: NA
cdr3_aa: CASSVDLRRSPLHF
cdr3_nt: TGTGCCAGCAGCGTAGACCTAAGGCGGTCACCCCTCCACTTT

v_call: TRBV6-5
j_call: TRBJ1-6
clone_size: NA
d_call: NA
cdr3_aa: CASRIENNSPLHF
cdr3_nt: TGTGCCAGCAGGATAGAAAATAATTCACCCCTCCACTTT

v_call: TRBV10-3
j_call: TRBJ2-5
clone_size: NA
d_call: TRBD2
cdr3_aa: CAISEVGLAGRETQYF
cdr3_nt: TGTGCCATCAGTGAAGTCGGACTAGCGGGGAGAGAGACCCAGTACTTC

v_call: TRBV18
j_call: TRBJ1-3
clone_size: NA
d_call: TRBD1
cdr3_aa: CASSPQGASGNTIYF
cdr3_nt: TGTGCCAGCTCCCCACAGGGGGCCTCTGGAAACACCATATATTTT

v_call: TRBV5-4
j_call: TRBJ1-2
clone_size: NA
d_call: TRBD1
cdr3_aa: CASSFQGGLGYTF
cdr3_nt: TGTGCCAGCAGCTTCCAGGGGGGTTTAGGCTACACCTTC

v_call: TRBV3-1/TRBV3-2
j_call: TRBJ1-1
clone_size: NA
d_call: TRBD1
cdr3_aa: CASSQDWDREAFF
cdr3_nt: TGTGCCAGCAGCCAAGACTGGGACAGGGAAGCTTTCTTT

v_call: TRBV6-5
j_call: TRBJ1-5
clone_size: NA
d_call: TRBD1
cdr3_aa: CASSDSGTGNQPQHF
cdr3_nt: TGTGCCAGCAGCGACTCCGGGACAGGGAATCAGCCCCAGCATTTT

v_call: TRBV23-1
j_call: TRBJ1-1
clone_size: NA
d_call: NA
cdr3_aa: CASSHLDSFEAFF
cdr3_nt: TGCGCCAGCAGTCATCTCGACAGCTTTGAAGCTTTCTTT

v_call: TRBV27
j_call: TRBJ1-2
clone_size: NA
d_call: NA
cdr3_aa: CASSFGDYYGYTF
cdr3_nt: TGTGCCAGCAGTTTCGGGGACTACTATGGCTACACCTTC

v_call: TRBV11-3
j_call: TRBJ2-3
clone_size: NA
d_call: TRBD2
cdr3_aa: CASSPRLAGDSTDTQYF
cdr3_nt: TGTGCCAGCAGCCCGCGACTAGCGGGGGATAGCACAGATACGCAGTATTTT

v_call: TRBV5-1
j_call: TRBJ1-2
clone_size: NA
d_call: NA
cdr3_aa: CASSLGQKNYGYTF
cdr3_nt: TGCGCCAGCAGCTTGGGACAGAAGAACTATGGCTACACCTTC

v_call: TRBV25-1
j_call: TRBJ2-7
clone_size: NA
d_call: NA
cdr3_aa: CASSELSAGGLEQYF
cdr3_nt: TGTGCCAGCAGTGAATTATCGGCGGGCGGACTGGAGCAGTACTTC

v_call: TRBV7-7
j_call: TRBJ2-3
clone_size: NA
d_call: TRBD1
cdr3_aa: CASSLGQGVDTQYF
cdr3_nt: TGTGCCAGCAGCCTCGGACAGGGCGTAGATACGCAGTATTTT

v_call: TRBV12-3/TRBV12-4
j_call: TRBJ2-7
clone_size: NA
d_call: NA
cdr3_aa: CASSLVGAAEQYF
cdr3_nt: TGTGCCAGCAGTTTAGTGGGGGCCGCCGAGCAGTACTTC

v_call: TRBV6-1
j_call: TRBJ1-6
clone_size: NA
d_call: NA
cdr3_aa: CASSSRGGGNSPLHF
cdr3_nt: TGTGCCAGCAGTTCCCGGGGAGGGGGTAATTCACCCCTCCACTTT

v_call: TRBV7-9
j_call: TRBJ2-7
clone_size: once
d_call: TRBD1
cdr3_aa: CASSFLRQGGYEQYF
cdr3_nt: TGTGCCAGCAGCTTTTTAAGACAGGGCGGCTACGAGCAGTACTTC

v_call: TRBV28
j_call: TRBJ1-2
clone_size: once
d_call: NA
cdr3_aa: CASSFQGGYTF
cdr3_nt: TGTGCCAGCAGTTTTCAGGGTGGCTACACCTTC

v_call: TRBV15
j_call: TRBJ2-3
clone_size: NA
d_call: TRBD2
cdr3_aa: CATSRDLRPGTSWLNF
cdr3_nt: TGTGCCACCAGCAGAGATCTACGTCCAGGGACTAGCTGGCTGAATTTT

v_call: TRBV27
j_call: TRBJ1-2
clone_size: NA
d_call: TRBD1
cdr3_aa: CASSSTTGVRYGYTF
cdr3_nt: TGTGCCAGCAGTTCGACGACAGGGGTTCGATATGGCTACACCTTC

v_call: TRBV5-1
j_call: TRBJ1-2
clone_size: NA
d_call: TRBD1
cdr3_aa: CASSPGPGGAPYGYTF
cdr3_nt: TGCGCCAGCAGCCCGGGGCCAGGGGGCGCCCCGTATGGCTACACCTTC

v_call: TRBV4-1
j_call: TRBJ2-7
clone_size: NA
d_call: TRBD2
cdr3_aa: CASSQDSLAGGYEQYF
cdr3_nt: TGCGCCAGCAGCCAAGATTCTCTAGCGGGGGGCTACGAGCAGTACTTC

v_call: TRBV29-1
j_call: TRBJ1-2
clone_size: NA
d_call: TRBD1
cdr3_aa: CSVDIQGSAGYTF
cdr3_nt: TGCAGCGTCGATATACAGGGGTCTGCTGGCTACACCTTC

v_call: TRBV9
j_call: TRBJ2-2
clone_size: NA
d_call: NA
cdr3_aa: CASSVGMGTANTGELFF
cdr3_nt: TGTGCCAGCAGCGTAGGAATGGGCACGGCGAACACCGGGGAGCTGTTTTTT

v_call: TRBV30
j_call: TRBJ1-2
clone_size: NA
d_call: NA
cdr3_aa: CAWSVDVLPGNYGYTF
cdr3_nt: TGTGCCTGGAGTGTGGATGTCTTGCCGGGGAACTATGGCTACACCTTC

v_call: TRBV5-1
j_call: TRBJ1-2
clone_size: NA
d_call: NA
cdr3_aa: CASSLAQDRTNYGYTF
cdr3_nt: TGCGCCAGCAGCTTGGCCCAAGACAGAACCAACTATGGCTACACCTTC

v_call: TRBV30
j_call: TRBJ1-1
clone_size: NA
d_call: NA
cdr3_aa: CACLRKPEAFF
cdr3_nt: TGTGCCTGTTTGCGGAAGCCTGAAGCTTTCTTT

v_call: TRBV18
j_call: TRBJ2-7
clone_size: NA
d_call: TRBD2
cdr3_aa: CASSQTTRTSVYEQYF
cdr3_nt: TGTGCCAGCTCCCAAACCACGAGGACTAGCGTCTACGAGCAGTACTTC

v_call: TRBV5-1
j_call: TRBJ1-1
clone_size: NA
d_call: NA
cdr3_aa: CASSLRNTEAFF
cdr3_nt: TGCGCCAGCAGCTTGCGTAACACTGAAGCTTTCTTT

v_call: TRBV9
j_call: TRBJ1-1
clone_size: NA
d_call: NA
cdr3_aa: CASSRAGTEAFF
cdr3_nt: TGTGCCAGCAGCCGGGCGGGGACTGAAGCTTTCTTT

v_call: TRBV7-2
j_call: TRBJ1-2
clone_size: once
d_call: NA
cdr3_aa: CASSRFGYTF
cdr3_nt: TGTGCCAGCAGCCGGTTTGGCTACACCTTC

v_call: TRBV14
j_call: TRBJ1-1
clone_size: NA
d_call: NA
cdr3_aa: CASSLVGNTEAFF
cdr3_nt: TGTGCCAGCAGCCTGGTCGGGAACACTGAAGCTTTCTTT

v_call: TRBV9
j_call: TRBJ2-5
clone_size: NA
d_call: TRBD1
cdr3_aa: CASSVRQGETQYF
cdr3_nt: TGTGCCAGCAGCGTTCGACAGGGTGAGACCCAGTACTTC

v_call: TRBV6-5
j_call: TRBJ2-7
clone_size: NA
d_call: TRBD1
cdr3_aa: CASSYSATGNSYEQYF
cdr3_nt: TGTGCCAGCAGTTACTCGGCGACAGGGAACTCCTACGAGCAGTACTTC

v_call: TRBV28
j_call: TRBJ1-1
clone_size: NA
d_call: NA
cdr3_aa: CASSLAGGTEAFF
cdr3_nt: TGTGCCAGCAGTTTAGCGGGGGGCACTGAAGCTTTCTTT

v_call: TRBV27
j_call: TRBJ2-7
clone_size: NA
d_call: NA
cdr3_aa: CASSLWQAEEQYF
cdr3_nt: TGTGCCAGCAGTTTATGGCAGGCCGAAGAGCAGTACTTC

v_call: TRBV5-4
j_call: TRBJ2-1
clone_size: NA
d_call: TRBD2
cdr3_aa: CASSPSAGGRFSSYNEQFF
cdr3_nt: TGTGCCAGCAGCCCCTCCGCGGGGGGCCGATTTAGCTCCTACAATGAGCAGTTCTTC